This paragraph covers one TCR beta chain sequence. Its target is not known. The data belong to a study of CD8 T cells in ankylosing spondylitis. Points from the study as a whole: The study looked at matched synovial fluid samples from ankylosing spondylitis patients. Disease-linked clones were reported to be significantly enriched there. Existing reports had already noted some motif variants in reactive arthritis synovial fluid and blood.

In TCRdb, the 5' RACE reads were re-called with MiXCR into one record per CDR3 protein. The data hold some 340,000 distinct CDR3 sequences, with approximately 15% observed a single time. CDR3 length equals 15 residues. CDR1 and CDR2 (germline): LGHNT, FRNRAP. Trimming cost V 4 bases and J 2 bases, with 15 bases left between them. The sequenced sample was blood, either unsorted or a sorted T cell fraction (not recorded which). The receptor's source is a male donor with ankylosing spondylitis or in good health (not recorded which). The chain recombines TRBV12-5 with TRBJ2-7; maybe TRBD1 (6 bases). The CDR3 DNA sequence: TGTGCTAGTGGTTACAGGGAGCCCCTCCCCTACGAGCAGTACTTC. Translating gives CASGYREPLPYEQYF.